Listed below are T cell receptor beta chains from one sample, sequenced in a study of T cells in narcolepsy. Libraries were prepared by immunoSEQ multiplex PCR; TCRdb keeps only in-frame clonotypes and omits some of them. This sample yields 20,000 to 25,000 clones, of which 70% to 90% are seen a single time; more than 8.5% belongs to the top ten. Sequenced: memory (CD45RA-) CD4+ T cells from blood. The receptor set was obtained from a human donor in good health. The CDR3 runs from the conserved cysteine through the conserved F or W. A D gene is named only where the DNA matches it firmly. Size tells how often a clone was seen (once, few, many) or the class of an expanded clone, and some rows leave it out.

V gene: TRBV6-1; clone size: .; J gene: TRBJ2-1; D gene: .; CDR3 DNA: TGTGCCACCACCCCGCCAGGGCACTCCTACAATGAGCAGTTCTTC; CDR3 protein: CATTPPGHSYNEQFF
V gene: TRBV6-6; clone size: .; J gene: TRBJ1-5; D gene: TRBD1; CDR3 DNA: TGTGCCAGCACCCCACAGGGGACGAATCAGCCCCAGCATTTT; CDR3 protein: CASTPQGTNQPQHF
V gene: TRBV7-7; clone size: .; J gene: TRBJ2-1; D gene: TRBD2; CDR3 DNA: TGTGCCAGCAGTAGAGCGGGAGGGCCCCATGAGCAGTTCTTC; CDR3 protein: CASSRAGGPHEQFF
V gene: TRBV28; clone size: .; J gene: TRBJ1-6; D gene: .; CDR3 DNA: TGTGCCAGCAGGTTACCTGCCGGGGAGGATAGGAATTCACCCCTCCACTTT; CDR3 protein: CASRLPAGEDRNSPLHF
V gene: TRBV6-1; clone size: .; J gene: TRBJ1-1; D gene: .; CDR3 DNA: TGTGCCAGCAGTGAAATGAAAGGGAGCACTGAAGCTTTCTTT; CDR3 protein: CASSEMKGSTEAFF
V gene: TRBV11-2; clone size: .; J gene: TRBJ1-5; D gene: .; CDR3 DNA: TGTGCCAGCAGCTTAAAGCGTCGGAGGGATGGGGATCAGCCCCAGCATTTT; CDR3 protein: CASSLKRRRDGDQPQHF
V gene: TRBV25-1; clone size: .; J gene: TRBJ2-1; D gene: .; CDR3 DNA: TGTGCCAGCAATGCGGCGGGGAGAGGGACTGAGCAGTTCTTC; CDR3 protein: CASNAAGRGTEQFF
V gene: TRBV4-2; clone size: .; J gene: TRBJ2-1; D gene: TRBD2; CDR3 DNA: TGTGCCAGCAGCCAAGATTCCAGCGGGAGCTACAATGAGCAGTTCTTC; CDR3 protein: CASSQDSSGSYNEQFF
V gene: TRBV4-1; clone size: .; J gene: TRBJ2-2; D gene: TRBD2; CDR3 DNA: TGCGCCAGCAGTTATCCGGCCCAAGCGGGAGGAAGCACCGGGGAGCTGTTTTTT; CDR3 protein: CASSYPAQAGGSTGELFF
V gene: TRBV7-9; clone size: .; J gene: TRBJ1-2; D gene: .; CDR3 DNA: TGTGCCAGCAGCTTAATGGGCGGAACTAACTATGGCTACACCTTC; CDR3 protein: CASSLMGGTNYGYTF
V gene: TRBV7-8; clone size: few; J gene: TRBJ1-2; D gene: .; CDR3 DNA: TGTGCCAGCAGCTTGTCGGTGGGTGGCTACACCTTC; CDR3 protein: CASSLSVGGYTF
V gene: TRBV6-5; clone size: few; J gene: TRBJ1-2; D gene: TRBD1; CDR3 DNA: TGTGCCAGCAGGGCCACAGGGGGCTATGGCTACACCTTC; CDR3 protein: CASRATGGYGYTF
V gene: TRBV19; clone size: .; J gene: TRBJ2-7; D gene: .; CDR3 DNA: TGTGCCAGTAGTATACCTAGATTCGGCGAGCAGTACTTC; CDR3 protein: CASSIPRFGEQYF
V gene: TRBV11-3; clone size: .; J gene: TRBJ2-2; D gene: .; CDR3 DNA: TGTGCCAGCAGCTTTGCGGCGAACACCGGGGAGCTGTTTTTT; CDR3 protein: CASSFAANTGELFF
V gene: TRBV6-1; clone size: .; J gene: TRBJ1-2; D gene: TRBD1; CDR3 DNA: TGTGCCAGCAGCCTCGGACAGGGAGGAGACTATGGCTACACCTTC; CDR3 protein: CASSLGQGGDYGYTF
V gene: TRBV7-2; clone size: .; J gene: TRBJ2-7; D gene: .; CDR3 DNA: TGTGCCAGCAGCTTAGAGCCGCACCCCTCCTACGAGCAGTACTTC; CDR3 protein: CASSLEPHPSYEQYF
V gene: TRBV7-6; clone size: .; J gene: TRBJ1-2; D gene: .; CDR3 DNA: TGTGCCAGCAGCCCGACTGGGGATATACTAAACTATGGCTACACCTTC; CDR3 protein: CASSPTGDILNYGYTF
V gene: TRBV10-3; clone size: .; J gene: TRBJ2-1; D gene: TRBD2; CDR3 DNA: TGTGCCATCAGTGAGTCGCCTAGCGGCACAACTTACAATGAGCAGTTCTTC; CDR3 protein: CAISESPSGTTYNEQFF
V gene: TRBV15; clone size: .; J gene: TRBJ2-3; D gene: TRBD2; CDR3 DNA: TGTGCCACCAGCAGACCGGGACTAGCCGTCACAGATACGCAGTATTTT; CDR3 protein: CATSRPGLAVTDTQYF
V gene: TRBV5-5; clone size: .; J gene: TRBJ2-1; D gene: TRBD2; CDR3 DNA: TGTGCCAGCAGCTCGCTTAGCGGGGTGTCCTACAATGAGCAGTTCTTC; CDR3 protein: CASSSLSGVSYNEQFF
V gene: TRBV29-1; clone size: .; J gene: TRBJ2-2; D gene: .; CDR3 DNA: TGCAGCGTTTCCCTGACGAACACCGGGGAGCTGTTTTTT; CDR3 protein: CSVSLTNTGELFF
V gene: TRBV7-2; clone size: .; J gene: TRBJ1-3; D gene: .; CDR3 DNA: TGTGCCAGCAGCCCTATGGGGGCGGCAGGAAACACCATATATTTT; CDR3 protein: CASSPMGAAGNTIYF
V gene: TRBV28; clone size: .; J gene: TRBJ2-7; D gene: .; CDR3 DNA: TGTGCCAGCAAATCCGGGTCGGGGCACTCCTACGAGCAGTACTTC; CDR3 protein: CASKSGSGHSYEQYF
V gene: TRBV4-3; clone size: .; J gene: TRBJ2-1; D gene: .; CDR3 DNA: TGCGCCAGCAGCCAAGATACACAGTCCTACAATGAGCAGTTCTTC; CDR3 protein: CASSQDTQSYNEQFF
V gene: TRBV4-2; clone size: .; J gene: TRBJ2-7; D gene: TRBD2; CDR3 DNA: TGTGCCAGCAGCTTCCCCGGGACTAGCGGGAGTATCGACGAGCAGTACTTC; CDR3 protein: CASSFPGTSGSIDEQYF
V gene: TRBV18; clone size: .; J gene: TRBJ2-3; D gene: .; CDR3 DNA: TGTGCCAGCTCACCACAGGATACGCAGTATTTT; CDR3 protein: CASSPQDTQYF
V gene: TRBV7-6; clone size: .; J gene: TRBJ2-3; D gene: .; CDR3 DNA: TGTGCCAGCAGCTTAGCAGGGCCGGCGGCAGATACGCAGTATTTT; CDR3 protein: CASSLAGPAADTQYF
V gene: TRBV5-1; clone size: .; J gene: TRBJ2-7; D gene: .; CDR3 DNA: TGCGCCAGCAGCGTTACGGGTTTGGGCTACGAGCAGTACTTC; CDR3 protein: CASSVTGLGYEQYF
V gene: TRBV5-1; clone size: .; J gene: TRBJ2-2; D gene: TRBD2; CDR3 DNA: TGCGCCAGCAGCTACGCCCTGGGGACTAGCACCGGGGAGCTGTTTTTT; CDR3 protein: CASSYALGTSTGELFF
V gene: TRBV28; clone size: few; J gene: TRBJ2-6; D gene: .; CDR3 DNA: TGTGCCAGCACCCGAGGGGGTGGGGCCAACGTCCTGACTTTC; CDR3 protein: CASTRGGGANVLTF